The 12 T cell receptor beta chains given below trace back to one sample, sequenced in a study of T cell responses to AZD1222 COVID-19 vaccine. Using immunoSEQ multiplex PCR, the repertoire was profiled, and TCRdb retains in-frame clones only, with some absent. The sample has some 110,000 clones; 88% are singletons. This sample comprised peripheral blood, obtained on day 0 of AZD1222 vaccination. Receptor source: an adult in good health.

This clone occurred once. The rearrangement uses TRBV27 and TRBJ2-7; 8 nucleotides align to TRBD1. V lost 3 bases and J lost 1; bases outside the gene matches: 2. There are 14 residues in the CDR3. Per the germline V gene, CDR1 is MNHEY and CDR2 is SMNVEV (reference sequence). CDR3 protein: CASSLRDRSYEQYF. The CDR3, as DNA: TGTGCCAGCAGTTTGCGGGACAGGTCCTACGAGCAGTACTTC.

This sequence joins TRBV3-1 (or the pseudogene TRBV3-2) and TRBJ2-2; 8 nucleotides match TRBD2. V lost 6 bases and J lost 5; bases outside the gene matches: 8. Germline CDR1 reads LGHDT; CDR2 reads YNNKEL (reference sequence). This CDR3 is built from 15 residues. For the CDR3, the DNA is TGTGCCAGCAGGTTAGCGGGATTTAAAACCGGGGAGCTGTTTTTT. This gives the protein CASRLAGFKTGELFF.

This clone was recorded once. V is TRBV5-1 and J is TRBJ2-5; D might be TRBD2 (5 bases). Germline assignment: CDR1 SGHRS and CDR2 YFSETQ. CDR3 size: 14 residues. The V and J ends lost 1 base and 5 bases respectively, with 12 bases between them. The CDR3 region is CASSLSGPFETQYF. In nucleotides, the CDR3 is TGCGCCAGCAGCTTGAGCGGTCCGTTTGAGACCCAGTACTTC.

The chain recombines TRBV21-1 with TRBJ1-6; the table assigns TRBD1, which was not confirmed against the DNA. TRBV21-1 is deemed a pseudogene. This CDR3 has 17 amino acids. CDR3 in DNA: TGTGCCAGCAGCGCCGGGACAGGGGGCGTTTGTAATTCACCCCTCCACTTT. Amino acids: CASSAGTGGVCNSPLHF.

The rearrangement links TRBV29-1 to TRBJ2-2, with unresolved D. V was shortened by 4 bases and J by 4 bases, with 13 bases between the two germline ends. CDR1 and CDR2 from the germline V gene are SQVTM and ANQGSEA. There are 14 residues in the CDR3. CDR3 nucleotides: TGCAGCGTTGCTCTCCGTAGAGGCACCGGGGAGCTGTTTTTT. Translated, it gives CSVALRRGTGELFF.

CDR3 bases: TGTGCCAGCAGTTACCTACGGCGAAACAATGAGCAGTTCTTC. As protein: CASSYLRRNNEQFF. The chain has TRBV6-2 or TRBV6-3 and TRBJ2-1; D unclear. With 2 bases removed from V and 5 bases from J, the gap between germline ends came to 10 bases. The CDR3 spans 14 residues. The germline V gene encodes CDR1 MNHEY and CDR2 SVGEGT.

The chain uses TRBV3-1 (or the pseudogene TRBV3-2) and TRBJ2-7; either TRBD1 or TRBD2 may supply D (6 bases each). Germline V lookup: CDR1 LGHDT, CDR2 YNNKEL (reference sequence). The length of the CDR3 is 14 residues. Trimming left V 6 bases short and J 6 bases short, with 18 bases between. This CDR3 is CASSVEPQGGEQYF. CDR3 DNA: TGTGCCAGCAGTGTAGAACCACAGGGAGGCGAGCAGTACTTC.

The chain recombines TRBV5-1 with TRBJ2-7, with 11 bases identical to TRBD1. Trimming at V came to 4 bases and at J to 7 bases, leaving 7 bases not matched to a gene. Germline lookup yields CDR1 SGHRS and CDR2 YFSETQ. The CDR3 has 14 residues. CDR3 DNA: TGCGCCAGCAGCCCCGGGACAGGGGGGCAGGAGCAGTACTTC. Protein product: CASSPGTGGQEQYF.

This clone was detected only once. The CDR3 loop is CASSPTTGPQYF. The CDR3 DNA is TGTGCCAGCAGCCCGACGACAGGGCCGCAATACTTC. The J gene is TRBJ2-7, the V gene TRBV7-9; 7 bases line up with TRBD1. Looked up from germline, CDR1 is SEHNR and CDR2 is FQNEAQ (reference sequence). The CDR3 is 12 residues long. V shed 5 bases, J shed 13 bases, and the junction held 11 bases outside the gene matches.

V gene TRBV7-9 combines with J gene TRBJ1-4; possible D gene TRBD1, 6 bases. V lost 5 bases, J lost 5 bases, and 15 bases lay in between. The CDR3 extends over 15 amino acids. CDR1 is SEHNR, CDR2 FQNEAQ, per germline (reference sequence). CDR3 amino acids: CASSGYRDPNEKLFF. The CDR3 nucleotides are TGTGCCAGCAGCGGCTACAGGGACCCGAATGAAAAACTGTTTTTT.

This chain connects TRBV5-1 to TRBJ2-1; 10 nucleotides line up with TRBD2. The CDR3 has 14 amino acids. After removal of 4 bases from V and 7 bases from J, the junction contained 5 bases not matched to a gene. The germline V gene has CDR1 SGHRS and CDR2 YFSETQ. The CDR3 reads CASSPSGSGNEQFF. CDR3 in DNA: TGCGCCAGCAGCCCTAGCGGGAGCGGAAATGAGCAGTTCTTC.

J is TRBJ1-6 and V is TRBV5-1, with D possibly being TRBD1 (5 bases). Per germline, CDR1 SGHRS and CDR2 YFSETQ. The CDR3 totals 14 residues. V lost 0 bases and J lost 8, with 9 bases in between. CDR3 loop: CASSLAARDSPLHF. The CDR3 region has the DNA TGCGCCAGCAGCTTGGCGGCCAGGGATTCACCCCTCCACTTT. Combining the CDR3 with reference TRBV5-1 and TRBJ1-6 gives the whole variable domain KAGVTQTPRYLIKTRGQQVTLSCSPISGHRSVSWYQQTPGQGLQFLFEYFSETQRNKGNFPGRFSGRQFSNSRSEMNVSTLELGDSALYLCASSLAARDSPLHFGNGTRLTVT.